What follows are 30 T cell receptor beta chains derived from one specimen sequenced in a study of cytomegalovirus exposure and HLA in healthy donors. Researchers ran the PCR with 60 Vbeta and 13 Jbeta primers. Clones were read by immunoSEQ multiplex PCR, and TCRdb kept only the in-frame ones, dropping some. The sample lists more than 110,000 clones, about 79% occurring once. The sample comprised PBMCs. The receptors originated from a man aged 35-49 years in good health and CMV-seropositive.

The chain links TRBV4-3 to TRBJ2-5; no clear D. From germline, CDR1 is LGHNA and CDR2 YSLEER. Trimming took off 1 base at V and 2 bases at J, with 5 bases between the two ends. The CDR3 contains 13 residues. This chain's CDR3 is CASSQALQETQYF. As DNA, the CDR3 is TGCGCCAGCAGCCAAGCGTTGCAAGAGACCCAGTACTTC.

This clone was seen just once. V and J are TRBV27 and TRBJ2-7; D possibly corresponds to TRBD2 (5 bases). The V gene's germline CDR1 is MNHEY and CDR2 SMNVEV (reference sequence). V was cut by 2 bases and J by 6 bases, with 14 bases left in between. The CDR3 has 14 amino acids. The CDR3 loop reads CASSLKWESGEQYF. CDR3 nucleotides: TGTGCCAGCAGTTTAAAGTGGGAGTCTGGCGAGCAGTACTTC.

The CDR3 DNA follows: TGTGCCAGCAGTGCGGGACAGCCTAACTATGGCTACACCTTC. Translating gives CASSAGQPNYGYTF. This chain connects TRBV27 to TRBJ1-2, with 7 positions matching TRBD1. J gave up 0 bases and V 5 bases, and 3 bases lay outside the gene matches. This CDR3 has 14 residues. CDR1 is MNHEY and CDR2 is SMNVEV in the germline V gene (reference sequence).

This chain uses TRBV27 with TRBJ1-2; D is ambiguous. Germline-derived CDR1 and CDR2 are MNHEY and SMNVEV (reference sequence). CDR3 length: 13 amino acids. The V end lost 4 bases, the J end lost 7 bases, and 13 bases lay between the germline ends. CDR3 region: CASSYQPRSGYTF. The CDR3 coding sequence is TGTGCCAGCAGTTACCAGCCAAGGAGTGGCTACACCTTC.

This CDR3 is CASSVGGDYGYTF. CDR3 DNA sequence: TGTGCCAGCAGTGTCGGAGGGGACTATGGCTACACCTTC. The gene calls are TRBV2 and TRBJ1-2; maybe TRBD1 (5 bases). Germline V gives CDR1 SNHLY, CDR2 FYNNEI. The CDR3 length is 13 residues. V was shortened by 4 bases and J by 3 bases, with 9 bases between the two germline ends. Based on the CDR3 plus reference TRBV2 and TRBJ1-2, the full variable domain is EPEVTQTPSHQVTQMGQEVILRCVPISNHLYFYWYRQILGQKVEFLVSFYNNEISEKSEIFDDQFSVERPDGSNFTLKIRSTKLEDSAMYFCASSVGGDYGYTFGSGTRLTVV.

CDR3 nucleotide sequence: TGTGCCAGCAGCCTAGGGGGGACTAGCGATGCCTACAATGAGCAGTTCTTC. Translating it yields CASSLGGTSDAYNEQFF. V is TRBV7-8 and J is TRBJ2-1; 10 nucleotides align to TRBD2. This CDR3 is 17 amino acids long. Per the germline V gene, CDR1 is SGHVS and CDR2 is FQNEAQ. Unmatched junction bases numbered 9, after V lost 5 bases and J lost 2 bases.

The chain links TRBV27 to TRBJ2-2; no clear D. Germline CDR1 is MNHEY and CDR2 is SMNVEV (reference sequence). The CDR3 totals 15 residues. V lost 6 bases and J 5 bases, leaving 16 bases between the germline ends. The CDR3 sequence is CASRSVGRYTGELFF. The CDR3 DNA is TGTGCCAGCAGGTCCGTGGGCAGGTATACCGGGGAGCTGTTTTTT.

V usage is TRBV7-9 and J usage is TRBJ2-5, with TRBD1 identical over 8 bases. From germline, CDR1 is SEHNR and CDR2 FQNEAQ (reference sequence). V trimming: 6 bases; J trimming: 1 base; junction bases outside the gene matches: 1. The CDR3 runs to 13 residues. This CDR3 reads CASRQGGQETQYF. The CDR3 nucleotides are TGTGCCAGCAGACAGGGGGGCCAAGAGACCCAGTACTTC. The whole variable domain, remainder taken from reference TRBV7-9 and TRBJ2-5, is DTGVSQNPRHKITKRGQNVTFRCDPISEHNRLYWYRQTLGQGPEFLTYFQNEAQLEKSRLLSDRFSAERPKGSFSTLEIQRTEQGDSAMYLCASRQGGQETQYFGPGTRLLVL.

The genes are TRBV19 and TRBJ2-1, with TRBD2 matching over 15 bases. The junction had 11 bases not matched to a gene; V was cut back by 6 bases and J by 2 bases. The CDR3 contains 19 residues. Germline CDR1 reads LNHDA; CDR2 reads SQIVND (reference sequence). Here the CDR3 DNA reads TGTGCCAGTAGCAACCCCGGGACTAGCGGGAGGCGCGCCTACAATGAGCAGTTCTTC. Amino acids: CASSNPGTSGRRAYNEQFF.

The count of this clone is one. This rearrangement joins TRBV10-3 to TRBJ1-2, with TRBD1 matching over 8 bases. Germline CDR1 ENHRY, CDR2 SYGVKD. Trimming took 6 bases from V and 6 from J; bases not matched to a gene: 9. The CDR3 is 14 residues long. The CDR3 here is CAISRTGTNHGYTF. The CDR3 coding sequence is TGTGCCATCAGCAGGACAGGGACTAATCATGGCTACACCTTC.

The V gene is TRBV10-3, the J gene TRBJ1-2; D gene ambiguous. Germline assignment: CDR1 ENHRY and CDR2 SYGVKD. This CDR3 is built from 13 residues. Deletions cut 6 bases from V and 2 bases from J, with 10 bases between. CDR3 loop: CAISPQVNYGYTF. CDR3 bases: TGTGCCATCAGCCCCCAGGTGAACTATGGCTACACCTTC.

This clone was detected a few times. The chain recombines TRBV2 with TRBJ2-7, with 7 nucleotides matching TRBD1. The CDR3 spans 13 residues. Germline loops: CDR1 SNHLY, CDR2 FYNNEI. The V segment lost 6 bases and the J segment 0 bases; nucleotides outside the gene matches: 2. This chain's CDR3 is CASRGTASYEQYF. CDR3 nucleotides: TGTGCCAGCAGGGGGACAGCCTCCTACGAGCAGTACTTC.

V usage is TRBV7-9 and J usage is TRBJ1-5; the D is unclear. Germline CDR1 SEHNR, CDR2 FQNEAQ (reference sequence). The CDR3 contains 14 residues. Trimming removed 4 bases from V and 0 bases from J, with 7 bases in between. CDR3 bases: TGTGCCAGCAGCTCCACAGCTAGCAATCAGCCCCAGCATTTT. Its protein is CASSSTASNQPQHF.

As to this clone: Compared with germline, one end of the junction differs, possibly owing to a read error. In the same sample, other DNA sequences code for this CDR3. CDR3 sequence: CASSSSGGAWNEQFF. In nucleotides, the CDR3 is TGCGCCAGCAGCAGTAGCGGGGGGGCTTGGAATGAGCAGTTCTTC. The chain couples TRBV7-9 to TRBJ2-1; 11 positions agree with TRBD2. The length of the CDR3 is 15 residues. CDR1 is SEHNR and CDR2 is FQNEAQ in the germline V gene (reference sequence).

The chain is built from TRBV28 and TRBJ2-7; D remains unclear. Deletions cut 6 bases from V and 0 bases from J, with 12 bases between. The CDR3 has 14 residues. CDR1 and CDR2 (germline): MDHEN, SYDVKM. The CDR3 sequence: CASSTPQLSYEQYF. CDR3 bases: TGTGCCAGCAGCACCCCACAGCTCTCCTACGAGCAGTACTTC.

This clone was seen more than once but under ten times. The chain combines TRBV6-1 with TRBJ2-7, with 8 bases aligning to TRBD1. The CDR3 sequence is 15 residues long. V was pared by 1 base and J by 2 bases, with 4 bases of the junction left unmatched. Looked up from germline, CDR1 is MNHNS and CDR2 is SASEGT. CDR3 nucleotide sequence: TGTGCCAGCAGTGAAGGGACAGGGACGACCTACGAGCAGTACTTC. Translating gives CASSEGTGTTYEQYF.

The J gene is TRBJ2-7, the V gene TRBV2; perhaps TRBD1 as D (5 bases). Germline CDR1 reads SNHLY; CDR2 reads FYNNEI. The ends were cut back, 10 bases at V and 2 bases at J, with 12 bases in the middle. The CDR3 sequence is 12 residues long. The CDR3 DNA reads as TGTGCCACCGCGACAGAAGCCTACGAGCAGTACTTC. Encoded protein: CATATEAYEQYF.

The chain recombines TRBV7-9 with TRBJ2-2; 8 nucleotides match TRBD1. CDR3 length equals 16 residues. Germline CDR1 reads SEHNR; CDR2 reads FQNEAQ (reference sequence). The ends lost 5 bases at V and 5 bases at J; junction bases unmatched: 10. Here the CDR3 DNA reads TGTGCCAGCAGCCCTCTCACAGGGGGGCCTACCGGGGAGCTGTTTTTT. Protein sequence: CASSPLTGGPTGELFF.

The chain has TRBV5-6 and TRBJ1-1; 7 bases map to TRBD1. V lost 1 base to trimming and J lost 1 base; unmatched junction nucleotides: 4. CDR1 is SGHDT and CDR2 is YYEEEE in the germline V gene. The CDR3 has 15 residues. The CDR3: CASSLSGTANTEAFF. The CDR3 nucleotides are TGTGCCAGCAGCTTGAGTGGGACAGCGAACACTGAAGCTTTCTTT.

The V and J genes are TRBV19 and TRBJ2-5, with 8 bases fitting TRBD2. The CDR3 sequence is 14 residues long. Germline V gives CDR1 LNHDA, CDR2 SQIVND (reference sequence). With V trimmed by 3 bases and J by 4 bases, 4 bases remained unmatched. CDR3 sequence: CASSINAGGETQYF. CDR3 in DNA: TGTGCCAGTAGTATCAACGCGGGAGGAGAGACCCAGTACTTC.

CDR3 DNA sequence: TGCGCCAGCAGCTCGTCGACAGGGCTGGAGACCCAGTACTTC. Translated, it gives CASSSSTGLETQYF. V usage is TRBV5-1 and J usage is TRBJ2-5; TRBD1 agrees at 7 bases. The CDR3 spans 14 residues. V lost 3 bases and J lost 5; bases outside the gene matches: 7. Germline CDR1 SGHRS, CDR2 YFSETQ.

The CDR3 protein is CASSRTGGDTEAFF. Written as DNA, the CDR3 is TGTGCCAGTAGTAGGACAGGGGGAGACACTGAAGCTTTCTTT. This chain links TRBV19 with TRBJ1-1; TRBD1 matches at 10 bases. CDR3 length equals 14 residues. Unmatched junction bases numbered 2, after V lost 4 bases and J lost 3 bases. Germline values: CDR1 LNHDA, CDR2 SQIVND (reference sequence).

This clone was recorded once. The rearrangement links TRBV5-1 to TRBJ2-7; TRBD1 agrees at 10 bases. The CDR3 has 14 amino acids. From germline, CDR1 is SGHRS and CDR2 YFSETQ. Germline trimming cut 2 bases from V and 2 bases from J; bases unmatched to any gene: 1. CDR3 DNA: TGCGCCAGCAGCTTAGGGACAGGGGCCTACGAGCAGTACTTC. It codes for CASSLGTGAYEQYF.

The chain is built from TRBV15 and TRBJ2-3, with 8 bases identical to TRBD2. The J segment lost 2 bases and the V segment lost 2 bases, leaving 9 bases of the junction unmatched. The CDR3 has 17 amino acids. Germline V CDR1 and CDR2: LNHNV, YYDKDF (reference sequence). For the CDR3, the DNA is TGTGCCACCAGCAGATGGATCGGGGGGGCGACCACAGATACGCAGTATTTT. Translated: CATSRWIGGATTDTQYF. Supplemented by reference TRBV15 and TRBJ2-3, the full variable domain reads DAMVIQNPRYQVTQFGKPVTLSCSQTLNHNVMYWYQQKSSQAPKLLFHYYDKDFNNEADTPDNFQSRRPNTSFCFLDIRSPGLGDTAMYLCATSRWIGGATTDTQYFGPGTRLTVL.

The chain has TRBV9 and TRBJ2-1; 7 bases align to TRBD2. With V trimmed by 1 base and J by 3 bases, 10 bases remained unmatched. This CDR3 spans 17 amino acids. Germline V lookup: CDR1 SGDLS, CDR2 YYNGEE. The CDR3 DNA is TGTGCCAGCAGCGTACTGGGCGGGAGTGGGAACTACAATGAGCAGTTCTTC. This gives the protein CASSVLGGSGNYNEQFF.

This chain connects TRBV29-1 to TRBJ2-7; the match to TRBD2 covers 7 bases. Germline V gene lookup returns CDR1 SQVTM and CDR2 ANQGSEA. The V and J ends lost 5 bases and 2 bases, in that order; junction bases with no gene match: 12. CDR3 length: 15 amino acids. CDR3 DNA: TGCAGCGTTTCCCCGGGGAGGGCCTATCCCTACGAGCAGTACTTC. It is translated as CSVSPGRAYPYEQYF.

The rearrangement links TRBV18 to TRBJ2-7; 9 positions agree with TRBD1. With 4 bases clipped from V and 5 bases from J, the junction kept 3 bases outside the gene matches. The CDR3 spans 13 residues. Germline-derived CDR1 and CDR2 are KGHSH and LQKENI. The CDR3 here is CASSRGTGNEQYF. CDR3 nucleotide sequence: TGTGCCAGCTCACGGGGGACAGGGAACGAGCAGTACTTC. The entire variable domain, with the rest obtained from reference TRBV18 and TRBJ2-7, is as follows: NAGVMQNPRHLVRRRGQEARLRCSPMKGHSHVYWYRQLPEEGLKFMVYLQKENIIDESGMPKERFSAEFPKEGPSILRIQQVVRGDSAAYFCASSRGTGNEQYFGPGTRLTVT.

A few counts support this clone. This same CDR3 is encoded by further DNA sequences in the sample. J is TRBJ2-3 and V is TRBV5-1, with a weak D call TRBD1 (5 bases). Germline V gene sequence: CDR1 SGHRS, CDR2 YFSETQ. Between the trimmed V and J ends, which lost 4 bases and 5 bases, there was a span of 8 bases. This CDR3 has 12 amino acids. CDR3 loop: CASSPQGDTQYF. Here the CDR3 DNA reads TGCGCCAGCAGCCCGCAGGGAGATACGCAGTATTTT.

The V and J genes are TRBV7-2 and TRBJ2-3; 11 nucleotides line up with TRBD2. The germline V gene encodes CDR1 SGHTA and CDR2 FQGNSA. V gave up 6 bases and J gave up 2 bases; unmatched junction bases: 7. The CDR3 length is 16 residues. CDR3: CASSSRLAGPTDTQYF. The CDR3 DNA follows: TGTGCCAGCAGTTCCAGACTAGCGGGGCCCACAGATACGCAGTATTTT. Drawing the rest from reference TRBV7-2 and TRBJ2-3, the complete variable domain is GAGVSQSPSNKVTEKGKDVELRCDPISGHTALYWYRQSLGQGLEFLIYFQGNSAPDKSGLPSDRFSAERTGGSVSTLTIQRTQQEDSAVYLCASSSRLAGPTDTQYFGPGTRLTVL.

The chain carries TRBV30 and TRBJ1-2; 9 nucleotides agree with TRBD1. The length of the CDR3 is 14 residues. J lost 8 bases, V lost 5 bases, and 12 bases had no gene match. CDR1 GTSNPN and CDR2 SVGIG come from the germline V gene (reference sequence). The CDR3 DNA follows: TGTGCCTGGCGAGCTTCCGGGACAGGGAGCGGCTACACCTTC. Encoded protein: CAWRASGTGSGYTF.